The rows below give T cell receptor beta chains drawn from one sample of a study of T cell repertoires in aging, cancer and after chemotherapy. TCRdb reprocessed the multiplex PCR reads with MiXCR, giving one entry per CDR3 protein. Seen here are under 8,500 distinct CDR3 sequences, 25% to 40% observed once, and the top ten hold roughly 10%. The sample consisted of blood. The receptors here all came from a human donor in good health. The CDR3 runs from the conserved cysteine through the conserved F or W. The order of the fields is CDR3 length, D gene, V gene, clone size, J gene, CDR3 DNA, CDR3 protein. The D gene is left open where the match is weak. Some rows have no size entry. The others give once, few or many, or a class for an expanded clone.

16	-	TRBV5-6	few	TRBJ1-1	TGTGCCAGCAGCTTAAGACAGTTGCTAATGAACACTGAAGCTTTCTTT	CASSLRQLLMNTEAFF
14	-	TRBV12-3/TRBV12-4	-	TRBJ1-5	TGTGCCAGCAGTTCTGACACCTCCAATCAGCCCCAGCATTTT	CASSSDTSNQPQHF
15	TRBD2	TRBV27	-	TRBJ2-1	TGTGCCAGCAGTGAGAGCGGGGGGACCTACAATGAGCAGTTCTTC	CASSESGGTYNEQFF
12	-	TRBV27	medium-sized	TRBJ2-7	TGTGCCAGCGGGGACACCCTTTACGAGCAGTACTTC	CASGDTLYEQYF
12	-	TRBV4-2	-	TRBJ1-1	TGTGCCAGCAGCCAAGAGGGGGGTAAGGCTTTCTTT	CASSQEGGKAFF
15	-	TRBV19	few	TRBJ2-3	TGTGCCAGTACCCTACAGGGTTCTAGCACAGATACGCAGTATTTT	CASTLQGSSTDTQYF
12	-	TRBV12-3/TRBV12-4	few	TRBJ1-5	TGTGCCAGCAGGAAACAGGATCAGCCCCAGCATTTT	CASRKQDQPQHF
14	TRBD1	TRBV19	few	TRBJ1-2	TGTGCCAGTAGTATAGTGGACAGGGGCTATGGCTACACCTTC	CASSIVDRGYGYTF
13	-	TRBV27	-	TRBJ2-5	TGTGTCAGCAGCCAGACACGTAGGGAGACCCAGTACTTC	CVSSQTRRETQYF
12	-	TRBV5-4	-	TRBJ2-1	TGTGCCAGCAGCAGTCCGGGGACGGAGCAGTTCTTC	CASSSPGTEQFF